The 25 T cell receptor beta chains presented below share a single source sample, sequenced in a study of molecular identifiers for immune sequencing clone quantification. TCRdb processed the PCR reads anew with MiXCR; each CDR3 protein has one entry. The sample holds fewer than 350,000 distinct CDR3 sequences, over 20% seen once. The sample taken for sequencing was naive CD8+ T cells from blood, with Jurkat cell RNA spiked in. Noted subset: FACS-sorted CD8+CD4-CCR7+CD45RA+ naive T cells. These receptor sequences come from a human donor in good health. Some libraries in this study had Jurkat cell RNA spiked in.

This clonotype was seen only once. A read error may produce the germline difference seen at one junction end. The gene calls are TRBV19 and TRBJ1-2; D unclear. The CDR3 covers 14 residues. Germline V gives CDR1 LNHDA, CDR2 SQIVND (reference sequence). CDR3 region: CARSIYSFFYGYTF. In nucleotides, the CDR3 is TGTGCCAGGAGTATTTACAGCTTTTTCTATGGCTACACCTTC.

Notes on this clonotype: This may arise from a read error, as a much more abundant clone is one base away. V and J are TRBV7-9 and TRBJ2-2, with TRBD2 as a possible D gene (5 bases). Germline CDR1 SEHNR, CDR2 FQNEAQ (reference sequence). CDR3 size: 15 residues. In DNA form, the CDR3 reads TGTGCCAGCAGCTTAGTGCTAGGAAACACCGGGGAGCTGTTATTT. Translation gives CASSLVLGNTGELLF.

The sample holds a few counts of this clonotype. This chain uses TRBV4-1 with TRBJ2-2, with TRBD1 matching over 7 bases. With V trimmed by 3 bases and J by 4 bases, 11 bases remained unmatched. The CDR3 is 17 amino acids. CDR1 is MGHRA, CDR2 YSYEKL, per germline. CDR3 sequence (DNA): TGCGCCAGCAGCCAGACTGACAGGGTTCTTGGCACCGGGGAGCTGTTTTTT. It yields the protein CASSQTDRVLGTGELFF.

Remarks on this clonotype: It is likely a read error, because the conserved phenylalanine at the end of the CDR3 is missing. Because the CDR3's place on the DNA is in doubt, the DNA is left out and the CDR3 is given as listed by TCRdb. The chain employs TRBV5-4 and TRBJ1-1; the D call TRBD1 from the table was never checked on the DNA. The germline V gene encodes CDR1 SGHNT and CDR2 YYREEE (reference sequence). The CDR3 numbers 13 amino acids, ends counted. CDR3 amino acids: CASSWKLQGDWVL.

As regards this clonotype: A single base separates this from a much larger clone, so it may be a read error. The rearrangement links TRBV7-8 to TRBJ1-1; the D gene is possibly TRBD1 (6 bases). CDR3 length: 14 residues. Looked up from germline, CDR1 is SGHVS and CDR2 is FQNEAQ. CDR3 DNA sequence: TGTGCCAGCAGCCTGGGGGGCCTGGACACTGAAACTTTCTTT. As protein: CASSLGGLDTETFF.

The sample holds many counts of this clonotype. The chain combines TRBV28 with TRBJ2-3, with unresolved D. Trimming took off 7 bases at V and 2 bases at J, with 13 bases between the two ends. The CDR3 covers 14 residues. Germline V CDR1 and CDR2: MDHEN, SYDVKM. The CDR3 region has the DNA TGTGCCAGCAACCTCGGACGTAACACAGATACGCAGTATTTT. Its translation: CASNLGRNTDTQYF.

This clonotype showed up just once. The CDR3 end shows no conserved phenylalanine or tryptophan, and so a read error is likely. V usage is TRBV4-3 and J usage is TRBJ2-5, with D possibly being TRBD1 or TRBD2 (5 bases each). The CDR3 is 17 residues long. Trimming left V 3 bases short and J 0 bases short, with 17 bases between. Per the germline V gene, CDR1 is LGHNA and CDR2 is YSLEER. The CDR3 DNA reads TGCGCCAGCAGCCAGGGAACCGGGACCGCGTACCAAGAGACCCAGTACATC. It yields the protein CASSQGTGTAYQETQYI.

This clonotype came up many times. One junction end does not reproduce the germline sequence, and a read error may be involved. The chain carries TRBV6-2 or TRBV6-3 and TRBJ1-5; weak D call: TRBD1 (6 bases). The CDR3 is made up of 15 amino acids. The germline V gene encodes CDR1 MNHEY and CDR2 SVGEGT. CDR3 DNA sequence: TGTGCCAGCAGTAACTCCCTACAGGGTAACCAGCCCCAGCATTTT. It encodes CASSNSLQGNQPQHF.

This clonotype was recorded only once. This could be a read error, since a much larger clone is one nucleotide away. DNA of the CDR3: TGCAGCGTTGCCCCGGGACAGGTCTGCTACGAGCAGTACTTC. Residues: CSVAPGQVCYEQYF. J is TRBJ2-7 and V is TRBV29-1; 8 bases line up with TRBD1. V lost 4 bases, J lost 3 bases, and 8 bases stayed unmatched. Germline V gives CDR1 SQVTM, CDR2 ANQGSEA. The CDR3 spans 14 residues.

This chain joins TRBV5-4 and TRBJ2-5; D is undetermined. The germline V gene encodes CDR1 SGHNT and CDR2 YYREEE (reference sequence). The CDR3 is made up of 14 amino acids. V lost 4 bases to trimming and J lost 5 bases, with 15 bases between them. The DNA for the CDR3 is TGTGCCAGCAGCCCGACACCGGCCAGGGAGACCCAGTACTTC. It specifies CASSPTPARETQYF.

Points on this clonotype: A read error may explain this, as a much larger clone is one base away. The chain links TRBV3-1 to TRBJ1-1, with TRBD1 as a possible D gene (5 bases). Germline V gene data show CDR1 as LGHDT and CDR2 as YNNKEL (reference sequence). V gave up 3 bases and J gave up 3 bases, with 11 bases separating them. There are 14 residues in the CDR3. CDR3 loop: CASSQGRMHTEAFF. DNA of the CDR3: TGTGCCAGCAGCCAGGGACGGATGCACACTGAAGCTTTCTTT.

This chain links TRBV6-6 with TRBJ1-1, with a tentative D call TRBD1 (6 bases). The CDR3 length is 14 residues. The ends were cut back, 5 bases at V and 1 base at J, with 11 bases in the middle. CDR1 and CDR2 from the germline V gene are MNHNY and SVGAGI (reference sequence). The CDR3: CASSPGHSNTEAFF. CDR3 DNA sequence: TGTGCCAGCAGTCCGGGACACTCGAACACTGAAGCTTTCTTT.

This clonotype was recorded a few times. The CDR3 here is CATSWGDQETQYF. The CDR3 region has the DNA TGTGCCACTTCGTGGGGGGACCAAGAGACCCAGTACTTC. V and J are TRBV12-3 or TRBV12-4 and TRBJ2-5; D may be TRBD2 (6 bases). The CDR3 totals 13 residues. Trimming pared 10 bases from V and 0 bases from J, leaving 12 bases between.

In this sample, this clonotype turned up many times. J is TRBJ1-5 and V is TRBV5-6, with D hard to call. The CDR3 covers 17 residues. Per the germline V gene, CDR1 is SGHDT and CDR2 is YYEEEE. V was clipped by 6 bases and J by 3 bases, with 22 bases between them. CDR3 in DNA: TGTGCCAGCACCCCCGATTTGAGTTTAAATCCCAATCAGCCCCAGCATTTT. Protein: CASTPDLSLNPNQPQHF.

This clonotype was counted between two and nine times. The chain combines TRBV20-1 with TRBJ2-7, with 9 bases matching TRBD1. Trimming at V came to 5 bases and at J to 5 bases, leaving 7 bases not matched to a gene. From germline, CDR1 is DFQATT and CDR2 SNEGSKA (reference sequence). The CDR3 consists of 13 residues. This chain's CDR3 is CSAPGTGNHEQYF. DNA of the CDR3: TGCAGTGCTCCCGGGACAGGGAACCACGAGCAGTACTTC.

This chain connects TRBV20-1 to TRBJ2-7; D not certain. This CDR3 spans 12 amino acids. Per germline, CDR1 DFQATT and CDR2 SNEGSKA (reference sequence). The V gene lost 0 bases and the J gene lost 3 bases, with 6 bases spanning the gap. The CDR3 bases are TGCAGTGCTAGAGAGTTGGACTACGAGCAGTACTTC. This codes for CSARELDYEQYF.

As to this clonotype: This sequence may be a read error, since a much larger clone differs from it by one base. The V and J genes are TRBV2 and TRBJ2-3; 11 bases align to TRBD2. CDR1 SNHLY and CDR2 FYNNEI come from the germline V gene. The CDR3 has 15 residues. V lost 11 bases, J lost 6 bases, and 13 bases stayed unmatched. CDR3 sequence: CAGTISGGAVDTQYF. Here the CDR3 DNA reads TGTGCCGGTACCATTAGCGGGGGGGCTGTTGATACGCAGTATTTT.

The chain employs TRBV6-2 or TRBV6-3 and TRBJ2-2; 7 nucleotides line up with TRBD1. Germline V gene lookup returns CDR1 MNHEY and CDR2 SVGEGT. The CDR3 is made up of 16 amino acids. V lost 2 bases and J lost 4; bases outside the gene matches: 7. In DNA, the CDR3 is TGTGCCAGCAGTTACCACCCCGGGACAGTCACCGGGGAGCTGTTTTTT. Encoded protein: CASSYHPGTVTGELFF.

This clonotype was observed many times. The chain is built from TRBV7-2 and TRBJ2-7; the match to TRBD2 covers 10 bases. J was trimmed by 4 bases and V by 0 bases; bases with no gene match: 0. Germline values: CDR1 SGHTA, CDR2 FQGNSA. The CDR3 contains 14 residues. The CDR3 loop is CASSLALAGYEQYF. Written as DNA, the CDR3 is TGTGCCAGCAGCTTAGCACTAGCGGGGTACGAGCAGTACTTC.

This clonotype was counted many times. The chain recombines TRBV13 with TRBJ1-1; possibly TRBD1 for D (6 bases). The CDR3 contains 14 residues. Germline V gives CDR1 PRHDT, CDR2 FYEKMQ (reference sequence). Trimming stripped 0 bases from V and 6 bases from J, with 11 bases between. CDR3 in amino acids: CASSLGQGFSEAFF. In DNA, the CDR3 is TGTGCCAGCAGCTTAGGACAGGGTTTCTCTGAAGCTTTCTTT.

The J gene is TRBJ2-7, the V gene TRBV5-1; 7 bases agree with TRBD1. The CDR3 covers 17 residues. V shed 0 bases and J 3 bases; nucleotides not matched to a gene: 12. Germline values: CDR1 SGHRS, CDR2 YFSETQ. CDR3 in DNA: TGCGCCAGCAGCTTGGACCCTCCGGGACAGCCCAGCTACGAGCAGTACTTC. It specifies CASSLDPPGQPSYEQYF. The full variable domain, rest sourced from reference TRBV5-1 and TRBJ2-7, is KAGVTQTPRYLIKTRGQQVTLSCSPISGHRSVSWYQQTPGQGLQFLFEYFSETQRNKGNFPGRFSGRQFSNSRSEMNVSTLELGDSALYLCASSLDPPGQPSYEQYFGPGTRLTVT.

Note on this clonotype: A single base separates this from a much larger clone, so it may be a read error. The chain has TRBV2 and TRBJ2-6; D assignment may be TRBD1 or TRBD2 (5 bases each). Germline V gene data show CDR1 as SNHLY and CDR2 as FYNNEI. The CDR3 is 18 residues long. The CDR3 DNA reads TGTGCCAGCATCGGAGGACTCCAGGTATCCTCTGGGGCCAACGTCCAGACTTTC. It codes for CASIGGLQVSSGANVQTF.

The V gene is TRBV28, the J gene TRBJ2-7; no definite D call. Germline CDR1 and CDR2: MDHEN and SYDVKM. The length of the CDR3 is 13 residues. The V and J ends lost 6 bases and 2 bases respectively, with 11 bases between them. CDR3 in amino acids: CASSRRSPYEQYF. The CDR3 DNA is TGTGCCAGCAGCCGTAGGAGCCCCTACGAGCAGTACTTC.

As regards this clonotype: The CDR3 end shows no conserved phenylalanine or tryptophan, and so a read error is likely. The gene calls are TRBV9 and TRBJ2-1; TRBD2 aligns across 11 bases. Looked up from germline, CDR1 is SGDLS and CDR2 is YYNGEE. J lost 4 bases, V lost 4 bases, and 7 bases had no gene match. CDR3 length equals 16 residues. CDR3 sequence: CASSTRLAGSYNEQFL. CDR3 nucleotides: TGTGCCAGCAGCACCCGACTAGCGGGGAGTTACAATGAGCAGTTCCTC.

This clonotype appeared a few times. The CDR3 here is CASSRTPRDGELFF. The CDR3 DNA sequence: TGTGCCAGCAGCCGGACACCTAGGGACGGGGAGCTGTTTTTT. The chain joins TRBV11-2 to TRBJ2-2; D possibly corresponds to TRBD1 (5 bases). The germline CDR1 and CDR2 sequences are SGHAT and FQNNGV. The CDR3 totals 14 residues. V dropped 5 bases and J dropped 7 bases, with 14 bases sitting between them.